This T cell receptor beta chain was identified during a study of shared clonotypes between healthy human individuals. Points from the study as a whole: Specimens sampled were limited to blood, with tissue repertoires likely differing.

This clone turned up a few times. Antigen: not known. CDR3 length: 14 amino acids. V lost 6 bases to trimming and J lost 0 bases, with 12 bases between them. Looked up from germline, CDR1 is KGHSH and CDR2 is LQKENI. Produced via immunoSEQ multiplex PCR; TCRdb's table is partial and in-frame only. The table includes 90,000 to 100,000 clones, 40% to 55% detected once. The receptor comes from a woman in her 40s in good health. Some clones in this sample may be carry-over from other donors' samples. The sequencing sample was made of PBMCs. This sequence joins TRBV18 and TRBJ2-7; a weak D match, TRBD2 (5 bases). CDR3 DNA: TGTGCCAGCTCCCCCCGTGAGGGCTCCTACGAGCAGTACTTC. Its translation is CASSPREGSYEQYF.